This T cell receptor beta chain was profiled in a study of response to subunit inactivated influenza vaccine. One entry per CDR3 protein, called by TCRdb with MiXCR from the RT-PCR reads. This sample has more than 150,000 distinct CDR3 sequences, with 7.5% to 10% found just once. About this clonotype: What it binds is not known.

Findings and limits, study-wide: Authors suggested that a seasonal influenza vaccination recruits few new T cells each time.

Trimming took 6 bases from V and 1 from J; bases not matched to a gene: 6. The CDR3 is 14 residues long. Germline V CDR1 and CDR2: DFQATT, SNEGSKA (reference sequence). The rearrangement links TRBV20-1 to TRBJ2-1; 7 nucleotides match TRBD1. The sequenced sample was non-naive T cells sorted from PBMCs, obtained on the day of vaccination. This sequence was found in a man over 45 who received an inactivated influenza vaccine. Here the CDR3 reads CSAPQGDSYNEQFF. The CDR3 DNA reads TGCAGTGCACCTCAGGGGGATTCCTACAATGAGCAGTTCTTC.